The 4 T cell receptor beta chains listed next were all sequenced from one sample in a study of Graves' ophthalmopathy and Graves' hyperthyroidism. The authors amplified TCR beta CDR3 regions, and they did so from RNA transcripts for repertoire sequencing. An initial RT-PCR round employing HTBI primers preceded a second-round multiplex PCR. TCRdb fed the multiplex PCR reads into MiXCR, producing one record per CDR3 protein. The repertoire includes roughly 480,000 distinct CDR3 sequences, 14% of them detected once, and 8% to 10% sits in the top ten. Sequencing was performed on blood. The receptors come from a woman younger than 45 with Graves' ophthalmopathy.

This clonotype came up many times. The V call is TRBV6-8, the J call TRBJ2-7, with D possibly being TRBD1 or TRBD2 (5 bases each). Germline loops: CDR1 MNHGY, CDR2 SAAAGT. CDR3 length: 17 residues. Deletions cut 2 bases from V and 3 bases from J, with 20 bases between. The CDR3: CASSYPIPGRTIYEQYF. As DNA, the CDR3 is TGTGCCAGCAGTTACCCGATTCCGGGACGCACAATCTACGAGCAGTACTTC.

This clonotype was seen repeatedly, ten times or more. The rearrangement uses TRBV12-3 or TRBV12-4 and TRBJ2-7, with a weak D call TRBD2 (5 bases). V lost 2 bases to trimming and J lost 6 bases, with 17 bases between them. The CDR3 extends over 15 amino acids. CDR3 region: CASSLRTAGMSEQYF. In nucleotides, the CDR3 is TGTGCCAGCAGTTTACGGACTGCAGGTATGAGCGAGCAGTACTTC.

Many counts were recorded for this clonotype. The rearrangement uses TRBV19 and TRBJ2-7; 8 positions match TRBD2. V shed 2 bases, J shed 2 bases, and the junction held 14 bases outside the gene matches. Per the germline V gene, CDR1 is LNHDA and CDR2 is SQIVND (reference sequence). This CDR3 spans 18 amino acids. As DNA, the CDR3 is TGTGCCAGTAGTATATTTCGGTCAACGGGAGCGGGAGCCTACGAGCAGTACTTC. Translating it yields CASSIFRSTGAGAYEQYF.

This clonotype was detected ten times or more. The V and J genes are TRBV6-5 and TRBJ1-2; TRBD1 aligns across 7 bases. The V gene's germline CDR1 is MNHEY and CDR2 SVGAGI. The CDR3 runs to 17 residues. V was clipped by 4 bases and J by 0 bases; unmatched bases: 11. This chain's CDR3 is CASSLWDRESPNYGYTF. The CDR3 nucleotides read TGTGCCAGCAGTTTATGGGACAGAGAATCCCCTAACTATGGCTACACCTTC.